Shown below are 2 T cell receptor beta chains from a single sample sequenced in a study of response to subunit inactivated influenza vaccine. TCRdb reprocessed the RT-PCR reads via MiXCR and lists one record per CDR3 protein. The sample holds 150,000 to 200,000 distinct CDR3 sequences, about 11% seen once. The sample in question was CD8+ T cells sorted from PBMCs, obtained less than 30 months after vaccination. The receptors here all came from a man aged 50-75 years who received an inactivated influenza vaccine.

The chain couples TRBV14 to TRBJ2-1; TRBD1 agrees at 7 bases. The germline CDR1 and CDR2 sequences are SGHDN and FVKESK. Losses at the gene ends were 5 bases for V and 4 bases for J; bases not matched to a gene: 11. The CDR3 length is 16 residues. The CDR3 sequence is CASSIATGTAYNEQFF. In DNA, the CDR3 is TGTGCCAGCAGCATCGCGACCGGGACAGCATACAATGAGCAGTTCTTC.

This clonotype showed up just a few times. The chain couples TRBV7-6 to TRBJ2-2; D remains ambiguous. CDR1 SGHVS and CDR2 FNYEAQ come from the germline V gene. The CDR3 has 13 amino acids. V was trimmed by 1 base and J by 6 bases, leaving 6 bases between them. Here the CDR3 DNA reads TGTGCCAGCAGCTTAGGTCGGGCCGGGGAGCTGTTTTTT. Its protein product is CASSLGRAGELFF.